The rows below give T cell receptor beta chains drawn from one sample of a study of T cell responses to AZD1222 COVID-19 vaccine. Sequencing was performed with immunoSEQ multiplex PCR; in TCRdb, only in-frame clones are kept and a portion is missing. In the table there are about 130,000 clones, more than 75% of which are singletons. This specimen consisted of peripheral blood, obtained on day 0 of AZD1222 vaccination. The receptors stem from an adult in good health. The CDR3 runs from the conserved cysteine through the conserved F or W.

J gene: TRBJ1-5; V gene: TRBV10-3; CDR3 protein: CAISEGPGQPQHF
J gene: TRBJ1-2; V gene: TRBV28; CDR3 protein: CASRSRQGGSYGYTF
J gene: TRBJ2-5; V gene: TRBV7-2; CDR3 protein: CASSFGGQIRLGRTQYF
J gene: TRBJ1-1; V gene: TRBV11-2; CDR3 protein: CASISGRAYTEAFF
J gene: TRBJ2-1; V gene: TRBV27; CDR3 protein: CASSPSMTGPHNEQFF
J gene: TRBJ1-1; V gene: TRBV5-6; CDR3 protein: CASSLAGKSTEAFF
J gene: TRBJ1-1; V gene: TRBV28; CDR3 protein: CASSSSPGFMNTEAFF
J gene: TRBJ1-3; V gene: TRBV3-1/TRBV3-2; CDR3 protein: CASSQGQGRNTIYF
J gene: TRBJ1-1; V gene: TRBV7-3; CDR3 protein: CASSSQGNTEAFF
J gene: TRBJ2-4; V gene: TRBV30; CDR3 protein: CAWSELAGWNIQYF
J gene: TRBJ1-1; V gene: TRBV6-5; CDR3 protein: CASLTGGKYRQAFF
J gene: TRBJ1-5; V gene: TRBV6-1; CDR3 protein: CASSDGPALGQPQHF
J gene: TRBJ1-4; V gene: TRBV2; CDR3 protein: CASLQGSEKLFF
J gene: TRBJ1-1; V gene: TRBV5-1; CDR3 protein: CASSLAENTEAFF
J gene: TRBJ2-2; V gene: TRBV9; CDR3 protein: CASSVGLAGNTGELFF
J gene: TRBJ1-2; V gene: TRBV5-6; CDR3 protein: CASSRDRWSGYTF
J gene: TRBJ1-1; V gene: TRBV11-2; CDR3 protein: CASSPLPDRAEAFF
J gene: TRBJ2-5; V gene: TRBV3-1/TRBV3-2; CDR3 protein: CASSPDREETQYF
J gene: TRBJ2-7; V gene: TRBV5-6; CDR3 protein: CASSFRTRSYEQYF
J gene: TRBJ1-2; V gene: TRBV7-8; CDR3 protein: CASSLAGANYGYTF
J gene: TRBJ2-1; V gene: TRBV20-1; CDR3 protein: CSARRAGEQFF
J gene: TRBJ1-4; V gene: TRBV27; CDR3 protein: CASGSGGAGNEKLFF
J gene: TRBJ1-2; V gene: TRBV5-6; CDR3 protein: CASSLARGMGYTF
J gene: TRBJ1-1; V gene: TRBV30; CDR3 protein: CAWSPILNTEAFF
J gene: TRBJ1-4; V gene: TRBV5-1; CDR3 protein: CASSSGLGREKLFF
J gene: TRBJ1-2; V gene: TRBV19; CDR3 protein: CASSPLLPDGYTF
J gene: TRBJ1-6; V gene: TRBV27; CDR3 protein: CASSLFGRGDSPLHF
J gene: TRBJ2-2; V gene: TRBV5-1; CDR3 protein: CASSAGTGGEANTGELFF
J gene: TRBJ1-1; V gene: TRBV18; CDR3 protein: CASSPPNRQGHSGITEAFF
J gene: TRBJ2-1; V gene: TRBV19; CDR3 protein: CASSIRGGLAVPYNEQFF
J gene: TRBJ1-3; V gene: TRBV30; CDR3 protein: CAWSGGGEGNTIYF
J gene: TRBJ1-2; V gene: TRBV3-1/TRBV3-2; CDR3 protein: CASSQDSLHTSRYGYTF
J gene: TRBJ2-3; V gene: TRBV28; CDR3 protein: CASEGGTKSTDTQYF
J gene: TRBJ1-1; V gene: TRBV19; CDR3 protein: CASSPGQNTEAFF
J gene: TRBJ2-2; V gene: TRBV15; CDR3 protein: CATSRAGSPGELFF
J gene: TRBJ2-7; V gene: TRBV5-4; CDR3 protein: CASSLPGQVSYEQYF
J gene: TRBJ1-2; V gene: TRBV19; CDR3 protein: CASTRTAGYGYTF
J gene: TRBJ1-2; V gene: TRBV6-5; CDR3 protein: CASRSDRGQGYTF
J gene: TRBJ1-4; V gene: TRBV30; CDR3 protein: CAWSGLTYELFF
J gene: TRBJ1-5; V gene: TRBV19; CDR3 protein: CASSIDRGSNQPQHF
J gene: TRBJ1-2; V gene: TRBV12-3/TRBV12-4; CDR3 protein: CASSYQDGYGYTF